A selection of T cell receptor beta chains follows, all from one sample in a study of blood T cell repertoires in COVID-19. Repertoires were generated with immunoSEQ multiplex PCR, while TCRdb's copy carries only in-frame clones and drops some. The sample includes more than 300,000 clones, approximately 88% of them seen just once. The sample taken for sequencing was peripheral blood. These receptors originate from a woman aged 25 to 39 with COVID-19, enrolled during active disease. Each CDR3 is given with its conserved first and last residue. A D gene is named only where the DNA matches it firmly. Clone size is not always given. Where it is, it says once, few, many or a class for expanded clones.

d_gene	v_gene	abundance	j_gene	CDR3aa	CDR3nt
TRBD1	TRBV27	.	TRBJ1-2	CASSLGQGYGYTF	TGTGCCAGCAGTTTAGGACAGGGTTATGGCTACACCTTC
.	TRBV10-2	.	TRBJ1-2	CASSEPNVVAKRDGYTF	TGCGCCAGCAGTGAGCCAAACGTAGTGGCCAAGAGGGATGGCTACACCTTC
TRBD1	TRBV3-1/TRBV3-2	.	TRBJ1-2	CASTLIGQGYGYTF	TGTGCCAGCACCTTAATCGGACAGGGCTACGGCTACACCTTC
.	TRBV3-1/TRBV3-2	.	TRBJ2-5	CASSHYGGQETQYF	TGTGCCAGCAGCCACTACGGGGGTCAAGAGACCCAGTACTTC
.	TRBV3-1/TRBV3-2	.	TRBJ2-6	CASSRGTSGANVLTF	TGTGCCAGCAGCCGCGGGACCTCTGGGGCCAACGTCCTGACTTTC
.	TRBV30	.	TRBJ1-5	CAWSKQNSNQPQHF	TGTGCCTGGAGTAAACAAAATAGCAATCAGCCCCAGCATTTT
.	TRBV3-1/TRBV3-2	.	TRBJ2-1	CASSPLVAPNEQFF	TGTGCCAGCAGCCCTCTCGTGGCACCCAATGAGCAGTTCTTC
TRBD1	TRBV27	.	TRBJ2-3	CASRPQPGQGADTQYF	TGTGCCAGCAGACCGCAGCCGGGACAGGGCGCAGATACGCAGTATTTT
.	TRBV7-6	few	TRBJ1-3	CASSLAGPSGNTIYF	TGTGCCAGCTCCCTCGCGGGACCCTCTGGAAACACCATATATTTT
TRBD1	TRBV5-6	.	TRBJ1-6	CASSLDRGNSPLHF	TGTGCCAGCAGCCTCGACAGGGGGAATTCACCCCTCCACTTT
.	TRBV30	.	TRBJ1-2	CAALVKGLGYGYTF	TGTGCCGCTCTCGTCAAGGGGCTTGGGTATGGCTACACCTTC
.	TRBV6-2/TRBV6-3	.	TRBJ1-1	CASSYRTGNTEAFF	TGTGCCAGCAGTTATCGCACCGGGAACACTGAAGCTTTCTTT
TRBD1	TRBV10-1	.	TRBJ1-5	CASSVRRDRGSQPQHF	TGCGCCAGCAGCGTACGCCGGGACAGGGGGAGTCAGCCCCAGCATTTT
TRBD1	TRBV24-1	.	TRBJ2-2	CATSDDRGNTGELFF	TGTGCCACCAGTGACGACAGGGGGAACACCGGGGAGCTGTTTTTT
.	TRBV6-5	.	TRBJ1-1	CASILPGGTEAFF	TGTGCCAGCATTTTACCGGGGGGGACTGAAGCTTTCTTT
.	TRBV3-1/TRBV3-2	.	TRBJ1-1	CASSQDLRQGVGLAAEAFF	TGTGCCAGCAGCCAAGATCTGAGGCAGGGAGTGGGACTGGCGGCTGAAGCTTTCTTT
.	TRBV28	.	TRBJ1-2	CASGQGSNYGYTF	TGTGCCAGCGGGCAGGGGTCTAACTATGGCTACACCTTC
.	TRBV7-8	.	TRBJ2-7	CASSLEGGVLFYEQYF	TGTGCCAGCAGCTTAGAGGGGGGGGTTTTATTCTACGAGCAGTACTTC
TRBD1	TRBV9	few	TRBJ1-1	CASSPSGGGTEAFF	TGTGCCAGCAGCCCCTCAGGGGGAGGCACTGAAGCTTTCTTT
.	TRBV7-9	.	TRBJ2-6	CASSHTRGANVLTF	TGTGCCAGCAGCCATACGAGGGGGGCCAACGTCCTGACTTTC
.	TRBV3-1/TRBV3-2	.	TRBJ1-1	CASSQDLGTTAFF	TGTGCCAGCAGCCAAGATCTGGGGACTACGGCTTTCTTT
TRBD1	TRBV30	.	TRBJ2-7	CAWSFRDRGSYEQYF	TGTGCCTGGAGTTTCCGGGACAGGGGCTCCTACGAGCAGTACTTC
TRBD1	TRBV7-8	.	TRBJ1-2	CASGPPGQGYYGYTF	TGTGCCAGCGGTCCGCCGGGACAGGGTTACTATGGCTACACCTTC
.	TRBV3-1/TRBV3-2	once	TRBJ1-3	CASSRTPTTGNTIYF	TGTGCCAGCAGCCGAACTCCGACCACAGGGAACACCATATATTTT
.	TRBV20-1	.	TRBJ1-5	CSASRGSYSNQPQHF	TGCAGTGCTAGTCGGGGGTCCTACAGCAATCAGCCCCAGCATTTT
TRBD1	TRBV30	.	TRBJ1-5	CAWKRQGNSNQPQHF	TGTGCCTGGAAGAGACAGGGTAATAGCAATCAGCCCCAGCATTTT
TRBD1	TRBV10-3	.	TRBJ2-7	CAISDLRGLLIYEQYF	TGTGCCATCAGTGATTTGAGGGGGCTTCTGATCTACGAGCAGTACTTC
.	TRBV29-1	.	TRBJ2-1	CSVDDPPPRGSEQFF	TGCAGCGTTGACGATCCCCCTCCCCGGGGGTCCGAGCAGTTCTTC
TRBD2	TRBV6-2/TRBV6-3	once	TRBJ2-3	CASSYRLAGGDQDTQYF	TGTGCCAGCAGTTACCGCCTAGCGGGGGGGGACCAAGATACGCAGTATTTT
TRBD2	TRBV9	.	TRBJ2-1	CASSAWTSPNEQFF	TGTGCCAGCAGCGCCTGGACTAGCCCTAATGAGCAGTTCTTC
.	TRBV6-5	.	TRBJ1-5	CASSSYRSNQPQHF	TGTGCCAGCAGTTCGTACAGGTCGAATCAGCCCCAGCATTTT
.	TRBV7-2	.	TRBJ2-7	CASSLNTQVNYEQYF	TGTGCCAGCAGCTTAAATACCCAGGTCAACTACGAGCAGTACTTC
.	TRBV28	.	TRBJ1-2	CASSLGTPGYTF	TGTGCCAGCAGTTTAGGGACTCCTGGCTACACCTTC
.	TRBV10-3	.	TRBJ1-1	CATGGWGNTEAFF	TGTGCCACGGGGGGTTGGGGCAACACTGAAGCTTTCTTT
.	TRBV6-2/TRBV6-3	.	TRBJ1-5	CASSYHRVNQPQHF	TGTGCCAGCAGTTACCACAGGGTCAATCAGCCCCAGCATTTT
TRBD1	TRBV9	.	TRBJ1-2	CASSERTGEIYGYTF	TGTGCCAGCAGCGAGAGGACAGGGGAAATCTATGGCTACACCTTC
TRBD1	TRBV6-2/TRBV6-3	.	TRBJ2-3	CASSSTRTGRRTDTQYF	TGTGCCAGCAGCTCCACACGGACAGGGAGACGCACAGATACGCAGTATTTT